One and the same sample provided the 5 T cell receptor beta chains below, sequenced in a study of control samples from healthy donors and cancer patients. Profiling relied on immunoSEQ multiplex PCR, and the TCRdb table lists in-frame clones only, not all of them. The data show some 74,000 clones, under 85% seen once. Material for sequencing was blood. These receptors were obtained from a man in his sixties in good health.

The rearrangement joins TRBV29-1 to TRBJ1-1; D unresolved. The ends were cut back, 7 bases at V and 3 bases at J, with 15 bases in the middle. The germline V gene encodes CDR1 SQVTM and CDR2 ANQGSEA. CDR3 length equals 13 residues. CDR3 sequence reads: CSALPRPDTEAFF. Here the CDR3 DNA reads TGCAGCGCCCTTCCCCGTCCGGACACTGAAGCTTTCTTT.

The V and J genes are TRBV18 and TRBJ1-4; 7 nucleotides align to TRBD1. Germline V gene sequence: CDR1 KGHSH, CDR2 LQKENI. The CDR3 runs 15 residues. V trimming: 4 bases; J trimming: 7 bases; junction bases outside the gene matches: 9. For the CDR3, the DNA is TGTGCCAGCTCACAATCCGGGACAGACAGTGAAAAACTGTTTTTT. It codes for CASSQSGTDSEKLFF. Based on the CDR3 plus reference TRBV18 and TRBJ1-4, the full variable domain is NAGVMQNPRHLVRRRGQEARLRCSPMKGHSHVYWYRQLPEEGLKFMVYLQKENIIDESGMPKERFSAEFPKEGPSILRIQQVVRGDSAAYFCASSQSGTDSEKLFFGSGTQLSVL.

CDR3 sequence reads: CASSSTGRAGETQYF. CDR3 bases: TGTGCCAGCAGCTCTACAGGGAGGGCTGGGGAGACCCAGTACTTC. The rearrangement uses TRBV5-6 and TRBJ2-5, with D maybe TRBD2 (7 bases). Looked up from germline, CDR1 is SGHDT and CDR2 is YYEEEE. V gave up 3 bases and J gave up 5 bases, with 17 bases separating them. CDR3 size: 15 residues.

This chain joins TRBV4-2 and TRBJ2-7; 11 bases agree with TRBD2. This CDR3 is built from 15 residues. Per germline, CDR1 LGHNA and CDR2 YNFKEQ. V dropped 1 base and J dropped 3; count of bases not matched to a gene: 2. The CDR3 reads CASSQGGTSGYEQYF. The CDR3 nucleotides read TGTGCCAGCAGCCAAGGAGGGACTAGCGGCTACGAGCAGTACTTC.

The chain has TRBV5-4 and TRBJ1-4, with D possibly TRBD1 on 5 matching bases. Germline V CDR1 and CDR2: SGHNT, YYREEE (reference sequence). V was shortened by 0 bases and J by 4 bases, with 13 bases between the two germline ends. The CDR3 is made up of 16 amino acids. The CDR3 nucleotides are TGTGCCAGCAGCTTGGGTGGGGCCCGCGATAATGAAAAACTGTTTTTT. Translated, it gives CASSLGGARDNEKLFF.